This TCR beta chain was captured by sequencing in a study of cytotoxic CD8 clonotypes in ibrutinib-treated CLL. Method: immunoSEQ multiplex PCR; TCRdb's copy keeps in-frame clones and lacks some. The sample contains 100,000 to 150,000 clones, approximately 85% of which appear only once. The CDR3 has 15 residues. Trimming at V came to 1 base and at J to 7 bases, leaving 7 bases not matched to a gene. Germline-derived CDR1 and CDR2 are SGHTA and FQGTGA. The chain recombines TRBV7-3 with TRBJ2-1; 7 nucleotides line up with TRBD1. Sequenced here: PBMCs, sampled after 24 months of ibrutinib treatment. The sequence was obtained from a human donor with chronic lymphocytic leukemia. The CDR3 is CASSLIGGAGNEQFF. The CDR3 DNA sequence: TGTGCCAGCAGCTTAATAGGGGGCGCTGGAAATGAGCAGTTCTTC.